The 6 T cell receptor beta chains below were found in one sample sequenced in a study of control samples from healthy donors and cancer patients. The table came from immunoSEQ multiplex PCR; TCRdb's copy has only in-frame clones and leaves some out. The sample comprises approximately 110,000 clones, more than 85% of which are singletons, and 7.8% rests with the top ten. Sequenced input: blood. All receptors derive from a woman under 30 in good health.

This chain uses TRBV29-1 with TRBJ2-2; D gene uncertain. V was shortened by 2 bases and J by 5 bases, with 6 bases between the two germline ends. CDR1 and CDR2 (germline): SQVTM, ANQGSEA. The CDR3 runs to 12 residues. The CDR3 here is CSVELATGELFF. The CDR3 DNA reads TGCAGCGTTGAATTGGCGACCGGGGAGCTGTTTTTT.

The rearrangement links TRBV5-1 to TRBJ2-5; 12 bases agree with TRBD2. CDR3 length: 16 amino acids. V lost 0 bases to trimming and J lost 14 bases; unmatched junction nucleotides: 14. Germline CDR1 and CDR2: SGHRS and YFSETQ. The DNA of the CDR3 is TGCGCCAGCAGCTTGGCCGGGACTAGCGGGCTCGGGTCTCGATACTTC. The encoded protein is CASSLAGTSGLGSRYF.

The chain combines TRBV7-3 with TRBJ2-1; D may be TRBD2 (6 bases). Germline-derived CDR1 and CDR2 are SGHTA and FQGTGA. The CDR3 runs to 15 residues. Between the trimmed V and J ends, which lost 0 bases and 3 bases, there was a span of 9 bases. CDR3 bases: TGTGCCAGCAGCTTAACGCCGACTAGCTACAATGAGCAGTTCTTC. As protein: CASSLTPTSYNEQFF. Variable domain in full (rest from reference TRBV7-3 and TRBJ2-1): GAGVSQTPSNKVTEKGKYVELRCDPISGHTALYWYRQSLGQGPEFLIYFQGTGAADDSGLPNDRFFAVRPEGSVSTLKIQRTERGDSAVYLCASSLTPTSYNEQFFGPGTRLTVL.

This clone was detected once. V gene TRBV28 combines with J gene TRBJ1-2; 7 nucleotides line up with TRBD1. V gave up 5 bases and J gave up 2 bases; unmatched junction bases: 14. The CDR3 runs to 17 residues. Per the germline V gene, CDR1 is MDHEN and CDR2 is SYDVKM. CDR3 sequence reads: CASSPRRGGDRNYGYTF. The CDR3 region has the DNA TGTGCCAGCAGTCCCCGGCGAGGGGGCGATAGAAACTATGGCTACACCTTC.

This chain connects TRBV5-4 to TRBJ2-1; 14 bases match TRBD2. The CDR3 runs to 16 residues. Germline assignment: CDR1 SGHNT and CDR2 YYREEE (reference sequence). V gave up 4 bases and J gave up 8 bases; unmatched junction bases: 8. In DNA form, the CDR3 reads TGTGCCAGCAGCCCACAAGGGACTAGCGGGAGATATGAGCAGTTCTTC. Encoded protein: CASSPQGTSGRYEQFF. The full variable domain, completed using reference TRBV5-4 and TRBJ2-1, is ETGVTQSPTHLIKTRGQQVTLRCSSQSGHNTVSWYQQALGQGPQFIFQYYREEENGRGNFPPRFSGLQFPNYSSELNVNALELDDSALYLCASSPQGTSGRYEQFFGPGTRLTVL.

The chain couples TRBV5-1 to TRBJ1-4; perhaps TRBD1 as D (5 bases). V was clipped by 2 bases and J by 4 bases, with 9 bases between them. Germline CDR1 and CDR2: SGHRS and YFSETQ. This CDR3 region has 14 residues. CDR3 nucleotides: TGCGCCAGCAGCTTTGACAGCTATAATGAAAAACTGTTTTTT. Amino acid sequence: CASSFDSYNEKLFF. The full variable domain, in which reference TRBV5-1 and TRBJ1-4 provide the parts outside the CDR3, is KAGVTQTPRYLIKTRGQQVTLSCSPISGHRSVSWYQQTPGQGLQFLFEYFSETQRNKGNFPGRFSGRQFSNSRSEMNVSTLELGDSALYLCASSFDSYNEKLFFGSGTQLSVL.